The TCR beta chain described here comes from a study of Tregs in tolerant kidney transplant recipients. The study, taken as a whole, reports: Validation in larger populations is needed because few patients were studied.

Repertoires were generated with immunoSEQ multiplex PCR, while TCRdb's copy carries only in-frame clones and drops some. This sample's clone table lists roughly 25,000 clones. Germline CDR1 and CDR2: SGHRS and YFSETQ. The CDR3 has 14 amino acids. V was clipped by 4 bases and J by 2 bases; unmatched bases: 6. On this clone: Its target is unknown. The read ends 3 residues early relative to the CDR3; the germline J gene fills the gap.

The nonmyeloablative bone marrow transplants came from related graft donors, with transient mixed chimerism. CD4+CD25+CD127- Tregs, CD4+CD25- non-Tregs, CD4 and CD8 cells were sorted. The receptor's source is a human patient who received a combined kidney and bone marrow transplant. The T cells may partly be graft donor cells. The material was CD4+ T cells from blood (PBMCs), obtained 6 months after the transplant. J is TRBJ2-7 and V is TRBV5-1; TRBD1 agrees at 7 bases. The CDR3 here is CASSNPQGAYEQYF. The part of the CDR3 DNA that was read is TGCGCCAGCAGCAACCCCCAGGGGGCCTACGAG.